Shown below are 17 T cell receptor beta chains from a single sample sequenced in a study of cytomegalovirus exposure and HLA in healthy donors. Primers included in the PCR were 60 Vbeta and 13 Jbeta primers. Generated by immunoSEQ multiplex PCR, the TCRdb table keeps only in-frame clones and is missing some. The sample carries some 70,000 clones, about four fifths recorded once. Sequenced: PBMCs. These receptors were obtained from a woman between 45 and 60 years old in good health and CMV-seronegative.

The genes are TRBV10-3 and TRBJ2-3; TRBD2 agrees at 10 bases. From germline, CDR1 is ENHRY and CDR2 SYGVKD. J lost 0 bases, V lost 4 bases, and 4 bases had no gene match. The CDR3 is made up of 16 amino acids. CDR3 protein: CAISARTSGSTDTQYF. The DNA of the CDR3 is TGTGCCATCAGTGCCCGGACTAGCGGAAGCACAGATACGCAGTATTTT.

This clone occurred once. The rearrangement links TRBV29-1 to TRBJ2-3, with 11 bases fitting TRBD1. Trimming cost V 5 bases and J 1 base; bases outside gene matches: 5. This CDR3 spans 15 amino acids. Per germline, CDR1 SQVTM and CDR2 ANQGSEA. For the CDR3, the DNA is TGCAGCGTTACCGGGACAGGGGGGGGCACAGATACGCAGTATTTT. Its translation: CSVTGTGGGTDTQYF.

V is TRBV9 and J is TRBJ1-2; D is unresolved. Germline-derived CDR1 and CDR2 are SGDLS and YYNGEE. Trimming took off 0 bases at V and 0 bases at J, with 9 bases between the two ends. The CDR3 runs to 15 residues. In DNA form, the CDR3 reads TGTGCCAGCAGCGTAGCAACAGAATCTAACTATGGCTACACCTTC. Protein: CASSVATESNYGYTF.

Here the CDR3 reads CASSERTVAETQYF. As DNA, the CDR3 is TGCGCCAGCAGCGAGAGGACAGTGGCAGAGACCCAGTACTTC. The V call is TRBV5-1, the J call TRBJ2-5, with D perhaps matching TRBD1 (6 bases). The CDR3 loop spans 14 amino acids. Trimming took off 4 bases at V and 4 bases at J, with 14 bases between the two ends. Germline CDR1 and CDR2: SGHRS and YFSETQ.

The chain carries TRBV11-2 and TRBJ2-3; D not certain. V shed 1 base and J shed 5 bases, with 10 bases lying between them. The CDR3 sequence is 14 residues long. CDR1 SGHAT and CDR2 FQNNGV come from the germline V gene. CDR3 bases: TGTGCCAGCAGCTTAGGGTCCATCGGAGATACGCAGTATTTT. Protein sequence: CASSLGSIGDTQYF. The full variable domain, rest sourced from reference TRBV11-2 and TRBJ2-3, is EAGVAQSPRYKIIEKRQSVAFWCNPISGHATLYWYQQILGQGPKLLIQFQNNGVVDDSQLPKDRFSAERLKGVDSTLKIQPAKLEDSAVYLCASSLGSIGDTQYFGPGTRLTVL.

The chain carries TRBV7-9 and TRBJ2-7, with TRBD1 matching over 8 bases. The length of the CDR3 is 16 residues. The V and J ends lost 5 bases and 7 bases, in that order; junction bases with no gene match: 16. Germline loops: CDR1 SEHNR, CDR2 FQNEAQ (reference sequence). CDR3 bases: TGTGCCAGCAGCGGACAGGGACAGGCCCATGGTTCAGAGCAGTACTTC. Its translation: CASSGQGQAHGSEQYF.

Comment on this clone: One end of the junction varies from germline; a read error may be responsible. The chain links TRBV7-7 to TRBJ2-5, with 7 positions matching TRBD1. The V gene's germline CDR1 is SSHAT and CDR2 FNYEAQ (reference sequence). The CDR3 is 12 residues long. The CDR3 protein is CASSSTDRVAYF. Here the CDR3 DNA reads TGTGCTAGCAGCTCTACCGACAGGGTGGCGTACTTC.

The V call is TRBV30, the J call TRBJ1-1, with D uncertain. This CDR3 has 16 amino acids. V dropped 2 bases and J dropped 1 base, with 17 bases sitting between them. CDR1 is GTSNPN and CDR2 is SVGIG in the germline V gene (reference sequence). This chain's CDR3 is CAWSRRNTAENTEAFF. Here the CDR3 DNA reads TGTGCCTGGAGTCGTCGAAATACAGCTGAGAACACTGAAGCTTTCTTT.

The chain is built from TRBV9 and TRBJ2-1, with D perhaps matching TRBD2 (5 bases). V was cut by 4 bases and J by 2 bases, with 13 bases left in between. CDR3 length: 15 residues. Germline assignment: CDR1 SGDLS and CDR2 YYNGEE. The CDR3 DNA follows: TGTGCCAGCAGCTTCGAGGGAGACCCCTACAATGAGCAGTTCTTC. As protein: CASSFEGDPYNEQFF.

The table lists this clone with a count of one. The chain employs TRBV7-8 and TRBJ1-3; tentative D call: TRBD1 (6 bases). Deletions cut 5 bases from V and 3 bases from J, with 14 bases between. Germline V lookup: CDR1 SGHVS, CDR2 FQNEAQ. The CDR3 has 15 residues. Here the CDR3 reads CASSVQGSSGNTIYF. CDR3 sequence (DNA): TGTGCCAGCAGCGTACAGGGTTCGAGTGGAAACACCATATATTTT.

As regards this clone: The junction shows a germline mismatch at one end, possibly a read error. V gene TRBV7-7 combines with J gene TRBJ2-7; 7 bases align to TRBD2. Germline assignment: CDR1 SSHAT and CDR2 FNYEAQ (reference sequence). The CDR3 runs to 14 residues. The CDR3 here is CASSFRGRMDEQYF. The DNA of the CDR3 is TGTGCTAGCAGCTTCCGCGGGAGAATGGACGAGCAGTACTTC.

V usage is TRBV6-5 and J usage is TRBJ2-3; perhaps TRBD1 as D (5 bases). The CDR3 has 15 residues. CDR1 is MNHEY, CDR2 SVGAGI, per germline. The V end was cut by 4 bases, the J end by 0 bases, with 11 bases between. The chain's CDR3 is CASSSDSASTDTQYF. CDR3 DNA: TGTGCCAGCAGTTCCGACAGCGCTAGCACAGATACGCAGTATTTT.

V usage is TRBV5-4 and J usage is TRBJ2-5, with 9 positions matching TRBD1. Germline-derived CDR1 and CDR2 are SGHNT and YYREEE (reference sequence). The CDR3 extends over 15 amino acids. With V trimmed by 4 bases and J by 2 bases, 6 bases remained unmatched. CDR3 loop: CASSPRTGVQETQYF. Written as DNA, the CDR3 is TGTGCCAGCAGCCCCCGGACAGGGGTGCAAGAGACCCAGTACTTC. The whole variable domain, remainder taken from reference TRBV5-4 and TRBJ2-5, is ETGVTQSPTHLIKTRGQQVTLRCSSQSGHNTVSWYQQALGQGPQFIFQYYREEENGRGNFPPRFSGLQFPNYSSELNVNALELDDSALYLCASSPRTGVQETQYFGPGTRLLVL.

This sequence joins TRBV2 and TRBJ2-2, with 7 bases identical to TRBD2. The germline V gene encodes CDR1 SNHLY and CDR2 FYNNEI. Trimming took 6 bases from V and 1 from J; bases not matched to a gene: 2. The CDR3 spans 14 residues. The CDR3 bases are TGTGCCAGCAGAGGACTAGTGAACACCGGGGAGCTGTTTTTT. Its protein product is CASRGLVNTGELFF.

The rearrangement uses TRBV2 and TRBJ2-7; D might be TRBD1 (6 bases). Germline CDR1 is SNHLY and CDR2 is FYNNEI. The CDR3 has 15 amino acids. V shed 3 bases and J shed 1 base, with 13 bases lying between them. The CDR3 region has the DNA TGTGCCAGCAGTGAGCCTGGACAGATTTCCTACGAGCAGTACGTC. It translates to CASSEPGQISYEQYV.

The genes are TRBV28 and TRBJ1-4, with 10 bases matching TRBD1. Germline values: CDR1 MDHEN, CDR2 SYDVKM. The CDR3 runs 17 residues. The junction had 10 bases not matched to a gene; V was cut back by 8 bases and J by 1 base. Here the CDR3 reads CASGGTGVFKTNEKLFF. The CDR3 bases are TGTGCCAGCGGGGGGACAGGGGTATTCAAAACTAATGAAAAACTGTTTTTT. Supplemented by reference TRBV28 and TRBJ1-4, the full variable domain reads DVKVTQSSRYLVKRTGEKVFLECVQDMDHENMFWYRQDPGLGLRLIYFSYDVKMKEKGDIPEGYSVSREKKERFSLILESASTNQTSMYLCASGGTGVFKTNEKLFFGSGTQLSVL.

V usage is TRBV30 and J usage is TRBJ2-6; 8 nucleotides match TRBD1. Unmatched junction bases numbered 6, after V lost 2 bases and J lost 0 bases. The CDR3 is 17 amino acids. Germline CDR1 reads GTSNPN; CDR2 reads SVGIG (reference sequence). The CDR3 sequence is CAWSRQGSSSGANVLTF. The CDR3 DNA is TGTGCCTGGAGTCGACAGGGGTCAAGCTCTGGGGCCAACGTCCTGACTTTC.